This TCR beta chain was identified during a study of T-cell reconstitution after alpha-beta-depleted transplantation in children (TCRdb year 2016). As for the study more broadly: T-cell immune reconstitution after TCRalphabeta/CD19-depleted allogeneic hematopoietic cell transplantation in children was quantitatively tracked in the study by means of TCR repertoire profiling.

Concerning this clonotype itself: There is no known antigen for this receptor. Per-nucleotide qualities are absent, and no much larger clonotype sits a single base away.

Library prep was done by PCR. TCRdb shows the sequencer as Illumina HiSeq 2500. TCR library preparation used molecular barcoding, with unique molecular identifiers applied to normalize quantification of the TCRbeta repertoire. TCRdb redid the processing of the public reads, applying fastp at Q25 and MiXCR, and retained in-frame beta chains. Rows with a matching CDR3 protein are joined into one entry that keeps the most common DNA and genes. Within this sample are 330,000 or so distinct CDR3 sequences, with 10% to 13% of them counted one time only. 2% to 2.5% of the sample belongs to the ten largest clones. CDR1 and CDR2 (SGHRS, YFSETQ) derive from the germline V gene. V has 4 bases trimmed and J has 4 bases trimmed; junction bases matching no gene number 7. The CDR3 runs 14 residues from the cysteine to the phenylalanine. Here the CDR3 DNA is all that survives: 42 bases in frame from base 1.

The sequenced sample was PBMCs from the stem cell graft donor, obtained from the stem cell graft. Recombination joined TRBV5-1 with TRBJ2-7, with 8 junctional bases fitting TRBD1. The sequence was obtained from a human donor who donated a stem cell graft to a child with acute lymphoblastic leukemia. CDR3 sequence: CASSAMRQGYEQYF. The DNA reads TGCGCCAGCAGCGCGATGAGACAGGGGTACGAGCAGTACTTC.